The clone carrying this T cell receptor (beta chain) was detected only a few times. What it binds is not known. This sample stems from a study of beta chain features in type 1 diabetes. Study-wide results and caveats: Whether HLA type affects TCRB rearrangement stayed undetermined in the present work. The naive, central memory and Treg TCRB repertoires looked more alike in patients than they did in healthy donors.

What was sequenced were expressed TCRB transcripts, since all of the isolated RNA had been reverse transcribed. Generated by immunoSEQ multiplex PCR, the TCRdb table keeps only in-frame clones and is missing some. The data hold under 400,000 clones, with around 12% observed a single time. The V end was cut by 2 bases, the J end by 3 bases, with 14 bases between. The CDR3 is 15 amino acids. CDR1 is SGHRS and CDR2 is YFSETQ in the germline V gene. This clonotype was sampled from a man younger than 35 in good health. The chain recombines TRBV5-1 with TRBJ1-1, with D perhaps matching TRBD1 (5 bases). Sequencing was done on a sample of naive CD4+ T cells from blood. CDR3 residues: CASSFQGLVDTEAFF. CDR3 DNA: TGCGCCAGCAGCTTTCAGGGTCTTGTTGACACTGAAGCTTTCTTT.